The 19 T cell receptor beta chains below come from one sample, sequenced in a study of cytomegalovirus exposure and HLA in healthy donors. It was with 60 Vbeta and 13 Jbeta primers that the PCR ran. Assay used: immunoSEQ multiplex PCR; TCRdb lists only in-frame clones, some missing. This table has under 130,000 clones, over 65% appearing once. Sample: PBMCs. These TCRs come from a man in his forties or fifties in good health and CMV-seropositive.

The J gene is TRBJ1-4, the V gene TRBV11-3; D gene ambiguous. The germline V gene encodes CDR1 SGHNT and CDR2 YENEEA. This CDR3 comprises 19 residues. The V end lost 2 bases, the J end lost 4 bases, and 23 bases lay between the germline ends. The CDR3 coding sequence is TGTGCCAGCAGCTTAACTTTTTCGAGGTTGCCCGAAAATAATGAAAAACTGTTTTTT. Protein: CASSLTFSRLPENNEKLFF.

This chain connects TRBV28 to TRBJ2-2, with D perhaps matching TRBD2 (6 bases). Germline V gene lookup returns CDR1 MDHEN and CDR2 SYDVKM. The CDR3 length is 16 residues. V was pared by 7 bases and J by 2 bases, with 17 bases between. CDR3 in DNA: TGTGCCAGCACTGATCTCGGGACTCCCAACACCGGGGAGCTGTTTTTT. Translated, it gives CASTDLGTPNTGELFF.

This clone was seen once. The chain is built from TRBV2 and TRBJ1-6, with a weak D call TRBD1 (6 bases). Germline CDR1 and CDR2: SNHLY and FYNNEI. The CDR3 totals 14 residues. Between the trimmed V and J ends, which lost 6 bases and 7 bases, there was a span of 13 bases. In DNA form, the CDR3 reads TGTGCCAGCAGAACAGACAGGCAAAATTCACCCCTCCACTTT. Translation gives CASRTDRQNSPLHF.

The chain combines TRBV11-3 with TRBJ2-3; TRBD2 matches 11 bases. Per the germline V gene, CDR1 is SGHNT and CDR2 is YENEEA. V dropped 1 base and J dropped 4; count of bases not matched to a gene: 10. The CDR3 is 18 residues long. CDR3 sequence reads: CASSLAPSGRFVADTQYF. CDR3 bases: TGTGCCAGCAGCTTAGCGCCTAGCGGGAGGTTTGTCGCAGATACGCAGTATTTT.

This clone has more than one count but fewer than ten. The rearrangement joins TRBV7-8 to TRBJ1-2, with D perhaps matching TRBD1 (6 bases). This CDR3 region has 15 residues. CDR1 and CDR2 (germline): SGHVS, FQNEAQ. The germline V and J ends were trimmed by 1 base and 3 bases, with 12 bases remaining between them. CDR3: CASSLGSGGDYGYTF. The DNA of the CDR3 is TGTGCCAGCAGCTTAGGTTCGGGGGGCGACTATGGCTACACCTTC.

The rearrangement uses TRBV28 and TRBJ2-5, with D maybe TRBD2 (5 bases). Matching the DNA end better, TRBJ2-7 makes the J call doubtful. Looked up from germline, CDR1 is MDHEN and CDR2 is SYDVKM. CDR3 size: 14 residues. CDR3 bases: TGTGCCAGCAACGGGCCCGGGGTCAAGTACGAGCAGTACTTC. The encoded protein is CASNGPGVKYEQYF.

V gene TRBV5-3 combines with J gene TRBJ1-2; TRBD1 matches at 10 bases. TRBV5-3 is labeled an ORF, and its function is uncertain. J lost 8 bases, V lost 0 bases, and 13 bases had no gene match. The CDR3 has 17 residues. DNA for the CDR3: TGTGCCAGAAGCTTGGTTGACAGGGGGCGCGCTTTTCAAGGCTACACCTTC. Its protein is CARSLVDRGRAFQGYTF.

This clone was seen more than once but under ten times. The chain carries TRBV6-4 and TRBJ1-4; 9 bases line up with TRBD1. Unmatched junction bases numbered 10, after V lost 6 bases and J lost 5 bases. CDR3 length equals 16 residues. Germline CDR1 MRHNA, CDR2 SNTAGT. Written as DNA, the CDR3 is TGTGCCAGCAGCGCAGGGACAGGGCGAGCAAATGAAAAACTGTTTTTT. Translating gives CASSAGTGRANEKLFF.

This clone turned up a few times. V usage is TRBV19 and J usage is TRBJ2-3, with D unresolved. The V and J ends lost 1 base and 1 base respectively, with 9 bases between them. Germline V gives CDR1 LNHDA, CDR2 SQIVND (reference sequence). The CDR3 is 15 amino acids. Here the CDR3 DNA reads TGTGCCAGTAGTATAGGCTACCAACGCACAGATACGCAGTATTTT. Translating it yields CASSIGYQRTDTQYF. The whole variable domain, filled in from reference TRBV19 and TRBJ2-3, reads DGGITQSPKYLFRKEGQNVTLSCEQNLNHDAMYWYRQDPGQGLRLIYYSQIVNDFQKGDIAEGYSVSREKKESFPLTVTSAQKNPTAFYLCASSIGYQRTDTQYFGPGTRLTVL.

This clone was observed a single time. The chain is built from TRBV6-6 and TRBJ1-4; possible D gene TRBD1, 5 bases. V was cut by 5 bases and J by 6 bases, with 10 bases left in between. Germline loops: CDR1 MNHNY, CDR2 SVGAGI (reference sequence). The CDR3 sequence is 13 residues long. The CDR3: CASSNGGYEKLFF. CDR3 nucleotides: TGTGCCAGCAGTAACGGGGGATATGAAAAACTGTTTTTT.

V gene TRBV28 combines with J gene TRBJ1-1; D ambiguous. This CDR3 has 17 amino acids. The V end lost 3 bases, the J end lost 0 bases, and 17 bases lay between the germline ends. Germline lookup yields CDR1 MDHEN and CDR2 SYDVKM. The CDR3: CASSFPLRWQVNTEAFF. CDR3 nucleotide sequence: TGTGCCAGCAGTTTTCCACTGCGCTGGCAGGTGAACACTGAAGCTTTCTTT.

The V and J genes are TRBV5-6 and TRBJ2-6; no reliable D call. The CDR3 loop spans 15 amino acids. Trimming pared 4 bases from V and 4 bases from J, leaving 12 bases between. Germline V gene data show CDR1 as SGHDT and CDR2 as YYEEEE. CDR3 protein: CASSPAAVGANVLTF. The CDR3 nucleotides read TGTGCCAGCAGCCCGGCCGCGGTGGGGGCCAACGTCCTGACTTTC.

This chain uses TRBV6-6 with TRBJ1-5; 9 bases align to TRBD1. Trimming cost V 4 bases and J 2 bases; bases outside gene matches: 0. Germline V CDR1 and CDR2: MNHNY, SVGAGI (reference sequence). The CDR3 totals 14 residues. This CDR3 is CASSWDRGNQPQHF. The CDR3 DNA sequence: TGTGCCAGCAGTTGGGACAGGGGCAATCAGCCCCAGCATTTT.

Comment on this clone: One junction end does not reproduce the germline sequence, and a read error may be involved. The rearrangement joins TRBV4-2 to TRBJ2-6; 7 positions agree with TRBD1. The CDR3 totals 20 residues. CDR1 and CDR2 (germline): LGHNA, YNFKEQ. CDR3 sequence: CASSQEGGDRLFSGANGLTF. CDR3 DNA sequence: TGTGCCAGCAGCCAAGAAGGGGGCGACAGGCTCTTTTCTGGGGCCAACGGCCTGACTTTC.

The J gene is TRBJ2-2, the V gene TRBV19, with D tentatively TRBD2 (5 bases). Germline V gene sequence: CDR1 LNHDA, CDR2 SQIVND (reference sequence). Trimming left V 9 bases short and J 6 bases short, with 23 bases between. This CDR3 spans 16 amino acids. The CDR3 here is CASSAGASSYAGELFF. The CDR3 DNA is TGTGCCAGCAGCGCGGGCGCTAGCTCTTACGCCGGGGAGCTGTTTTTT. Drawing the rest from reference TRBV19 and TRBJ2-2, the complete variable domain is DGGITQSPKYLFRKEGQNVTLSCEQNLNHDAMYWYRQDPGQGLRLIYYSQIVNDFQKGDIAEGYSVSREKKESFPLTVTSAQKNPTAFYLCASSAGASSYAGELFFGEGSRLTVL.

Note on this clone: Sequence at one end of the junction differs from germline and may be a read error. V is TRBV30 and J is TRBJ2-4; TRBD2 aligns across 15 bases. The CDR3 covers 17 residues. The germline V gene encodes CDR1 GTSNPN and CDR2 SVGIG (reference sequence). The CDR3 nucleotides are TGTGCCTGGAGTGTACCAGGACTAGCGGGGGGGAGGAACAGTCAGTACTTC. The encoded protein is CAWSVPGLAGGRNSQYF.

The chain couples TRBV7-2 to TRBJ2-1; 9 nucleotides line up with TRBD2. Germline V gene lookup returns CDR1 SGHTA and CDR2 FQGNSA. The V gene end was trimmed by 1 base and the J gene end by 3 bases; junction bases not matched to a gene: 4. The length of the CDR3 is 16 residues. The CDR3, as DNA: TGTGCCAGCAGCTTAGTAGCGGGAGAGGTCTACAATGAGCAGTTCTTC. This sequence encodes CASSLVAGEVYNEQFF.

The rearrangement joins TRBV11-2 to TRBJ2-5, with TRBD1 identical over 10 bases. The CDR3 is made up of 14 amino acids. V dropped 5 bases and J dropped 5; count of bases not matched to a gene: 5. CDR1 SGHAT and CDR2 FQNNGV come from the germline V gene. CDR3 region: CASSAWTGGETQYF. CDR3 in DNA: TGTGCCAGCAGCGCTTGGACAGGGGGGGAGACCCAGTACTTC.

CDR3 sequence: CASSQDETRLYNEQFF. DNA for the CDR3: TGCGCCAGCAGCCAAGACGAGACTAGGCTCTACAATGAGCAGTTCTTC. The chain combines TRBV4-3 with TRBJ2-1; TRBD2 might be the D (6 bases). The germline V gene has CDR1 LGHNA and CDR2 YSLEER. The CDR3 extends over 16 amino acids. Trimming took 0 bases from V and 3 from J, leaving 12 bases between them.